This T cell receptor (beta chain) came from a study of T cell repertoires in cytomegalovirus infection. Study-level results: Cumulative public TCR beta family frequency identified carriers of CMV plus the relevant HLA.

TCRdb recomputed calls from the reads with MiXCR, one row per CDR3 protein. Here the sample spans 650,000 to 900,000 distinct CDR3 sequences, just under 30% being singletons. The CDR3 has 14 amino acids. Germline lookup yields CDR1 SGHTA and CDR2 FQGNSA. Trimming left V 1 base short and J 4 bases short, with 10 bases between. This clonotype was detected ten times or more. Its antigen remains unknown. The rearrangement joins TRBV7-2 to TRBJ1-1; D ambiguous. Sequenced material: cultured CD8+ T cells from PBMCs, taken from culture after CMV antigen stimulation. The sequence was obtained from a human donor in good health (CMV status not recorded). Some clones in this sample may be carry-over from other donors' samples. CDR3: CASSLEGGFTEAFF. The CDR3 DNA reads as TGTGCCAGCAGCTTAGAAGGCGGCTTCACTGAAGCTTTCTTT.